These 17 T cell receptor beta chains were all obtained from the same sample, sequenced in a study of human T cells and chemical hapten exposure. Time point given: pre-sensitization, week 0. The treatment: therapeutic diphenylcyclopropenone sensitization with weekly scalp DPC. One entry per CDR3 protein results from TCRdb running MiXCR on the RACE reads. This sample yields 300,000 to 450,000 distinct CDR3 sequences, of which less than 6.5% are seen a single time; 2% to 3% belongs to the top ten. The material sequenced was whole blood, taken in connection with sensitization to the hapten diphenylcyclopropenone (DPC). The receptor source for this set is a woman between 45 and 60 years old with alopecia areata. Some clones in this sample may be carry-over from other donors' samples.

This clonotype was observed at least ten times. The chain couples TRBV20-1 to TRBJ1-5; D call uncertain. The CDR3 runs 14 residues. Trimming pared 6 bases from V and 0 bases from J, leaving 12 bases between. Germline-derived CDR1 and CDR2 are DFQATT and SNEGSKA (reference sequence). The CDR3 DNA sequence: TGCAGTGCGACGACGGGGTATAGCAATCAGCCCCAGCATTTT. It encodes CSATTGYSNQPQHF.

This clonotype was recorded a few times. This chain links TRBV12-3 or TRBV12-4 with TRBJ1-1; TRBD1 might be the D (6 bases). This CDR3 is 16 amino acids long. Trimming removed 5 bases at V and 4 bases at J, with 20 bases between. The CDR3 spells CASSPGRGASLTEAFF. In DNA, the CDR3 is TGTGCCAGCAGTCCAGGGCGGGGGGCGAGCCTCACTGAAGCTTTCTTT.

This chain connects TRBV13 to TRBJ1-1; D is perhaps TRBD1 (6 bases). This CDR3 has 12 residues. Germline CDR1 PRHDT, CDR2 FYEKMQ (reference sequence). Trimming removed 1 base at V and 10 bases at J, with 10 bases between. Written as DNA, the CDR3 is TGTGCCAGCAGCTTAGCAGGGGTTGGAGCTTTCTTT. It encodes CASSLAGVGAFF.

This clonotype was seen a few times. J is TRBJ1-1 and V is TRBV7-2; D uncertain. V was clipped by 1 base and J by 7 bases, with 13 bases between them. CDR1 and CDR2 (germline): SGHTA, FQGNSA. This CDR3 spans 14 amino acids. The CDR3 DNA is TGTGCCAGCAGCTTAGAGTTAAGGTCAAGTGAAGCTTTCTTT. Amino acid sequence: CASSLELRSSEAFF.

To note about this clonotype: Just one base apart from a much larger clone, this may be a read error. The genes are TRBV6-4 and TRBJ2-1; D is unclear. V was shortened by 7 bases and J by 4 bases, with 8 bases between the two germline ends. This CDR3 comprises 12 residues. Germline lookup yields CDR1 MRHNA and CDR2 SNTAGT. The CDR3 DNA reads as TGTGCCAGCAATGGTTCTTACAATGAGCAGTTCTTC. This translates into CASNGSYNEQFF.

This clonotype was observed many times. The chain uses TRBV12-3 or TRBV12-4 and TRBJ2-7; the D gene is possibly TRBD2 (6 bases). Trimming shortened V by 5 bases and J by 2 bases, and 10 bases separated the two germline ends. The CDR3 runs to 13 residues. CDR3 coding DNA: TGTGCCAGCAGTGGGGGGACGGCCTACGAGCAGTACTTC. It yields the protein CASSGGTAYEQYF.

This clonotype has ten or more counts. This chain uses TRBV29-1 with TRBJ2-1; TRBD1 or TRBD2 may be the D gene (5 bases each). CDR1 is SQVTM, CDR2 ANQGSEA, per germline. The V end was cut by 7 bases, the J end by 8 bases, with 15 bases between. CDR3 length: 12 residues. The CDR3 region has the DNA TGCAGCGCTGAGGACTGGGGCGATGAGCAGTTCTTC. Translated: CSAEDWGDEQFF.

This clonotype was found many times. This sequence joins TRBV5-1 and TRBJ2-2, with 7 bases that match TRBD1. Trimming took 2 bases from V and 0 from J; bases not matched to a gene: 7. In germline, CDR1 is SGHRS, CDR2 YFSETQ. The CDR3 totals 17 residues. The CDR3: CASSFRPGQTNTGELFF. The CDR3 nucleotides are TGCGCCAGCAGCTTTCGACCGGGACAGACGAACACCGGGGAGCTGTTTTTT.

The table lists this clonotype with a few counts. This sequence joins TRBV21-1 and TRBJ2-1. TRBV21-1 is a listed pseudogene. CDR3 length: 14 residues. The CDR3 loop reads CASSKVRGRNEQFF. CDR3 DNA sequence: TGTGCCAGCAGCAAAGTTCGGGGAAGGAATGAGCAGTTCTTC.

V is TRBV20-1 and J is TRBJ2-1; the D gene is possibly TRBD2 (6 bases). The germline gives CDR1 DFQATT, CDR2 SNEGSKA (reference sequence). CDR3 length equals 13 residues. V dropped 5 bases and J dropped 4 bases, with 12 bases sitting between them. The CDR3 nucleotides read TGCAGTGCTCCCCTGGCGGGATACAATGAGCAGTTCTTC. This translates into CSAPLAGYNEQFF.

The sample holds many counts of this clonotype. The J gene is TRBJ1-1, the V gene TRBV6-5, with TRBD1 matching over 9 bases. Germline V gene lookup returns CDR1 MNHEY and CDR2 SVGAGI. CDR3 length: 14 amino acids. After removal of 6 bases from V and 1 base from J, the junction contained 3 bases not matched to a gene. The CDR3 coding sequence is TGTGCCAGCAGCTGGGACAGGGAGAACACTGAAGCTTTCTTT. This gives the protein CASSWDRENTEAFF.

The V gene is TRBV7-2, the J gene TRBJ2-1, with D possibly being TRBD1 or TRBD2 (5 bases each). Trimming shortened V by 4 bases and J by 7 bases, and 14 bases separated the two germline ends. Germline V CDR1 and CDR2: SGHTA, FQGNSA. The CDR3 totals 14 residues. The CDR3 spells CASSWGSAKNEQFF. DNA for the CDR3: TGTGCCAGCAGCTGGGGGTCTGCAAAGAATGAGCAGTTCTTC.

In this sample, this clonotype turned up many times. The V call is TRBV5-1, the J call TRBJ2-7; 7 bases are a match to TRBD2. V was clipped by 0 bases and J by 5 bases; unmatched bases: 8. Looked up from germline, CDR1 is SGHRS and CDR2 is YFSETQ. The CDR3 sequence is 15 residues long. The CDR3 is CASSLAGGRGHEQYF. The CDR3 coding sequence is TGCGCCAGCAGCTTGGCCGGCGGGAGAGGTCACGAGCAGTACTTC.

The CDR3 loop reads CASSPDSLYGYTF. The DNA for the CDR3 is TGTGCCAGCAGTCCCGACAGCCTCTATGGCTACACCTTC. The chain is built from TRBV12-3 or TRBV12-4 and TRBJ1-2; perhaps TRBD1 as D (5 bases). The CDR3 runs 13 residues. Deletions cut 5 bases from V and 4 bases from J, with 11 bases between.

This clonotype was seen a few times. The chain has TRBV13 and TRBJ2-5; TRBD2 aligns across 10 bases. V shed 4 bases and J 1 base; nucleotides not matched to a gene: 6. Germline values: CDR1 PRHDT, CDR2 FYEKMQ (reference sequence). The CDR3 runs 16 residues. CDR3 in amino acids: CASSSLAGETQETQYF. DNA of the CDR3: TGTGCCAGCAGCTCCCTAGCGGGAGAAACCCAAGAGACCCAGTACTTC.

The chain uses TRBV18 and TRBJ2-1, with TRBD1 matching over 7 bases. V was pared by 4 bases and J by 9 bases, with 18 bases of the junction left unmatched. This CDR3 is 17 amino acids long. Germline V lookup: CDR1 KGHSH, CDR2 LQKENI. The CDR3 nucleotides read TGTGCCAGCTCACTCGAAGGGACAGCGCTTAGTCGGGGTGAGCAGTTCTTC. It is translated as CASSLEGTALSRGEQFF.

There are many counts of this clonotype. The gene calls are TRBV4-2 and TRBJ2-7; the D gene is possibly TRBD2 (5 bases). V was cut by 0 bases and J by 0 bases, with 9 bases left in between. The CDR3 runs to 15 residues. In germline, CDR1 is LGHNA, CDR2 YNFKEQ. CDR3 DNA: TGTGCCAGCAGCCAAGACGAAGACTACTCCTACGAGCAGTACTTC. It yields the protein CASSQDEDYSYEQYF.